This T cell receptor (beta chain) was found in a study of cytomegalovirus exposure and HLA in healthy donors. Study observations and caveats: CMV serostatus was the sole immune exposure data available. Because they were indistinguishable, some V segments, including TRBV6-2 and TRBV6-3, were excluded.

At the time of sampling, donors were nominally healthy, though unrecorded immune exposures were likely. Germline lookup yields CDR1 GTSNPN and CDR2 SVGIG (reference sequence). Trimming removed 5 bases from V and 7 bases from J; junction bases left unmatched: 2. This CDR3 has 12 residues. Concerning this clone: Its specificity is unknown.

60 Vbeta and 13 Jbeta primers were used in PCR. Profiled with immunoSEQ multiplex PCR; TCRdb holds only in-frame clones, not every one. The sample comprises about 150,000 clones, around 73% of which are singletons, and about 5% rests with the top ten. The sequence came from a woman between 18 and 30 years old in good health and CMV-seropositive. The V call is TRBV30, the J call TRBJ1-6; 7 bases align to TRBD1. Material: PBMCs. CDR3 in amino acids: CAWGTENSPLHF. The CDR3 DNA reads TGTGCCTGGGGGACAGAAAATTCACCCCTCCACTTT.